The 17 T cell receptor beta chains given below trace back to one sample, sequenced in a study of blood T cell repertoires in COVID-19. This table comes from immunoSEQ multiplex PCR, and its TCRdb copy is limited to in-frame clones, with some not included. The table lists some 150,000 clones, around four fifths of them singletons. Input material: PBMCs or T cells enriched from blood (not recorded which). The receptor set was obtained from a woman in her thirties or forties who had recovered from COVID-19.

The rearrangement uses TRBV5-5 and TRBJ2-7, with D possibly being TRBD1 (6 bases). Germline V lookup: CDR1 SGHKS, CDR2 YYEKEE (reference sequence). Trimming shortened V by 8 bases and J by 7 bases, and 22 bases separated the two germline ends. The CDR3 is made up of 14 amino acids. This CDR3 is CASYRDTFLGEQYF. The CDR3 region has the DNA TGTGCCAGTTACCGGGACACCTTCTTGGGAGAGCAGTACTTC. Full variable domain (outside the CDR3, taken from reference TRBV5-5 and TRBJ2-7): DAGVTQSPTHLIKTRGQQVTLRCSPISGHKSVSWYQQVLGQGPQFIFQYYEKEERGRGNFPDRFSARQFPNYSSELNVNALLLGDSALYLCASYRDTFLGEQYFGPGTRLTVT.

This sequence joins TRBV10-2 and TRBJ2-4; D not resolved. Germline loops: CDR1 WSHSY, CDR2 SAAADI. This CDR3 spans 15 amino acids. V was trimmed by 5 bases and J by 0 bases, leaving 11 bases between them. CDR3 bases: TGCGCCAGCAGTCGTGACACGGTAGCCAAAAACATTCAGTACTTC. Its translation: CASSRDTVAKNIQYF.

This chain joins TRBV2 and TRBJ1-5; D perhaps matches TRBD1 (6 bases). CDR1 is SNHLY, CDR2 FYNNEI, per germline. The CDR3 is made up of 14 amino acids. The ends were cut back, 6 bases at V and 3 bases at J, with 12 bases in the middle. The CDR3 sequence is CASSLRDTNQPQHF. The CDR3 DNA sequence: TGTGCCAGCAGCCTCCGGGACACCAATCAGCCCCAGCATTTT.

The gene calls are TRBV2 and TRBJ2-7; maybe TRBD1 (6 bases). V shed 0 bases and J shed 7 bases, with 16 bases lying between them. CDR1 SNHLY and CDR2 FYNNEI come from the germline V gene. The CDR3 has 15 amino acids. The CDR3 spells CASSEALGDTLEQYF. The DNA for the CDR3 is TGTGCCAGCAGTGAAGCGCTTGGGGACACCCTAGAGCAGTACTTC. The variable domain in full, with the rest retrieved from reference TRBV2 and TRBJ2-7, is EPEVTQTPSHQVTQMGQEVILRCVPISNHLYFYWYRQILGQKVEFLVSFYNNEISEKSEIFDDQFSVERPDGSNFTLKIRSTKLEDSAMYFCASSEALGDTLEQYFGPGTRLTVT.

In its sample, this clone was seen a few times. The V call is TRBV9, the J call TRBJ2-7, with 8 nucleotides matching TRBD1. This CDR3 region has 14 residues. From germline, CDR1 is SGDLS and CDR2 YYNGEE. V shed 3 bases and J 7 bases; nucleotides not matched to a gene: 9. The CDR3, as DNA: TGTGCCAGCAGCGCAGAAGACAGGGGACGGGAGCAGTACTTC. This encodes CASSAEDRGREQYF.

This clone has only one observation. The chain couples TRBV5-1 to TRBJ2-2; 7 nucleotides match TRBD1. The V segment lost 0 bases and the J segment 6 bases; nucleotides outside the gene matches: 5. Germline assignment: CDR1 SGHRS and CDR2 YFSETQ. This CDR3 spans 15 amino acids. The CDR3 region is CASSLADRDAGELFF. The CDR3 DNA is TGCGCCAGCAGCTTGGCTGACAGGGACGCCGGGGAGCTGTTTTTT.

The CDR3 protein is CASSSPVINEQFF. The DNA for the CDR3 is TGTGCCAGCAGCTCTCCGGTTATCAATGAGCAGTTCTTC. This chain links TRBV9 with TRBJ2-1; D not certain. This CDR3 is 13 amino acids long. V was cut by 4 bases and J by 6 bases, with 11 bases left in between. Germline values: CDR1 SGDLS, CDR2 YYNGEE.

V is TRBV20-1 and J is TRBJ2-3; 12 nucleotides line up with TRBD2. Germline trimming cut 3 bases from V and 4 bases from J; bases unmatched to any gene: 8. The CDR3 consists of 16 residues. Per germline, CDR1 DFQATT and CDR2 SNEGSKA (reference sequence). DNA of the CDR3: TGCAGTGCTAGTAGCACTAGCGGGGGGAGGGCAGATACGCAGTATTTT. As protein: CSASSTSGGRADTQYF.

The CDR3 bases are TGTGCCAGCAGCGCCGGGAATAATGAGCAGTTCTTC. Protein sequence: CASSAGNNEQFF. This chain joins TRBV4-2 and TRBJ2-1; a possible D gene is TRBD2 (5 bases). Germline V gives CDR1 LGHNA, CDR2 YNFKEQ. The CDR3 has 12 amino acids. V was shortened by 5 bases and J by 7 bases, with 9 bases between the two germline ends.

The rearrangement links TRBV2 to TRBJ1-4; unclear D gene. Germline CDR1 SNHLY, CDR2 FYNNEI. Deletions cut 0 bases from V and 4 bases from J, with 9 bases between. CDR3 length: 15 amino acids. In nucleotides, the CDR3 is TGTGCCAGCAGTGAAGCTGCGGGAGATAATGAAAAACTGTTTTTT. Its translation: CASSEAAGDNEKLFF.

This sequence joins TRBV11-3 and TRBJ2-1; 10 bases line up with TRBD1. This CDR3 is 15 amino acids long. Germline lookup yields CDR1 SGHNT and CDR2 YENEEA. J was trimmed by 8 bases and V by 5 bases; bases with no gene match: 9. The CDR3 DNA sequence: TGTGCCAGCAGCCGGGACAGGGGTTTGGGTGATGAGCAGTTCTTC. Amino acids: CASSRDRGLGDEQFF. Complete variable domain (other parts from reference TRBV11-3 and TRBJ2-1): EAGVVQSPRYKIIEKKQPVAFWCNPISGHNTLYWYLQNLGQGPELLIRYENEEAVDDSQLPKDRFSAERLKGVDSTLKIQPAELGDSAVYLCASSRDRGLGDEQFFGPGTRLTVL.

The chain carries TRBV12-2 and TRBJ2-4; the D call TRBD2 from the table was never checked on the DNA. TRBV12-2 is a pseudogene. This CDR3 is 20 amino acids long. The CDR3 loop is CASRLAPSHRGGECENIQYF. CDR3 bases: TGTGCAAGTCGCTTAGCGCCCTCACACCGGGGAGGGGAATGTGAAAACATTCAGTACTTC.

The CDR3 loop reads CASSEALNTEAFF. CDR3 bases: TGTGCCAGCAGTGAGGCTCTGAACACTGAAGCTTTCTTT. This chain joins TRBV28 and TRBJ1-1; D is undetermined. Germline loops: CDR1 MDHEN, CDR2 SYDVKM. CDR3 size: 13 residues. V lost 5 bases and J 0 bases, leaving 7 bases between the germline ends. Full variable domain (outside the CDR3, taken from reference TRBV28 and TRBJ1-1): DVKVTQSSRYLVKRTGEKVFLECVQDMDHENMFWYRQDPGLGLRLIYFSYDVKMKEKGDIPEGYSVSREKKERFSLILESASTNQTSMYLCASSEALNTEAFFGQGTRLTVV.

The chain carries TRBV9 and TRBJ2-2; 7 positions agree with TRBD2. The CDR3 consists of 14 residues. Germline CDR1 is SGDLS and CDR2 is YYNGEE. Trimming cost V 3 bases and J 3 bases; bases outside gene matches: 2. The CDR3 is CASSEGLYTGELFF. The CDR3 DNA reads TGTGCCAGCAGCGAGGGACTATACACCGGGGAGCTGTTTTTT.

The V call is TRBV13, the J call TRBJ1-3, with D hard to call. The germline V gene has CDR1 PRHDT and CDR2 FYEKMQ (reference sequence). The CDR3 contains 16 residues. The V end lost 5 bases, the J end lost 1 base, and 15 bases lay between the germline ends. CDR3 in DNA: TGTGCCAGCAGCACGACCGAAGGGAGTTCTGGAAACACCATATATTTT. Translating it yields CASSTTEGSSGNTIYF.

The J gene is TRBJ1-5, the V gene TRBV4-1; D gene unclear. The germline gives CDR1 MGHRA, CDR2 YSYEKL. Trimming pared 4 bases from V and 0 bases from J, leaving 10 bases between. The CDR3 length is 15 residues. The DNA of the CDR3 is TGCGCCAGCAGCCGCATATTAGATAGCAATCAGCCCCAGCATTTT. This sequence encodes CASSRILDSNQPQHF.

This chain uses TRBV27 with TRBJ1-1; D remains unclear. The V gene lost 2 bases and the J gene lost 3 bases, with 13 bases spanning the gap. The CDR3 has 15 amino acids. Germline CDR1 and CDR2: MNHEY and SMNVEV (reference sequence). The CDR3 coding sequence is TGTGCCAGCAGTTTAAGGACCATGAGGGACACTGAAGCTTTCTTT. Translating it yields CASSLRTMRDTEAFF.